This T cell receptor (beta chain) emerged from a study of response to subunit inactivated influenza vaccine. This CDR3 spans 15 amino acids. The germline CDR1 and CDR2 sequences are SGHAT and FQNNGV. Germline trimming cut 5 bases from V and 3 bases from J; bases unmatched to any gene: 3. Notes on the study in general: Each seasonal influenza vaccination recruits few new T cells, the authors suggested.

TCRdb used MiXCR to reprocess the RT-PCR reads, holding one entry per CDR3 protein. The sample includes roughly 570,000 distinct CDR3 sequences, 10% to 15% seen only once; the top ten take less than 15%. This clonotype was seen at least ten times. The antigen remains undetermined. The chain links TRBV11-2 to TRBJ2-1; TRBD1 matches at 11 bases. This specimen was PBMCs from blood, taken about 40 days after vaccination. The receptor comes from a man aged 45-65 years who received an inactivated influenza vaccine. The CDR3 DNA follows: TGTGCCAGCAGCCCCGGGACAGGGGGCTACAATGAGCAGTTCTTC. Translating it yields CASSPGTGGYNEQFF.